Each of the 15 T cell receptor beta chains below was sequenced from the same sample in a study of blood T cell repertoires in COVID-19 (dated by TCRdb to 2020 to 2021). Library preparation employed the immunoSEQ multiplex PCR assay. What TCRdb holds here is the immuneACCESS table cut down to in-frame rearrangements. Part of the clones is not present; checked against another copy, under half of the missing clones reflect an unresolved V gene, and the others are unexplained. In all, the sample holds about 100,000 clones, and roughly 87% of those were seen once. 6.5% to 8% of the sample belongs to the ten largest clones. Input material: peripheral blood. These receptors were obtained from a man younger than 45 in a cohort sampled during active COVID-19.

This chain joins TRBV11-2 and TRBJ1-1; 9 bases fit TRBD1. There are 17 residues in the CDR3. Trimming took 5 bases from V and 5 from J; bases not matched to a gene: 15. CDR1 and CDR2 (germline): SGHAT, FQNNGV. CDR3 nucleotides: TGTGCCAGCAGCCCAGGCCCGGGACAGGGCTTAAGGACTGAAGCTTTCTTT. Translated, it gives CASSPGPGQGLRTEAFF. The whole variable domain, filled in from reference TRBV11-2 and TRBJ1-1, reads EAGVAQSPRYKIIEKRQSVAFWCNPISGHATLYWYQQILGQGPKLLIQFQNNGVVDDSQLPKDRFSAERLKGVDSTLKIQPAKLEDSAVYLCASSPGPGQGLRTEAFFGQGTRLTVV.

The chain is built from TRBV18 and TRBJ2-5; D is uncertain. The V gene's germline CDR1 is KGHSH and CDR2 LQKENI. Trimming stripped 1 base from V and 2 bases from J, with 2 bases between. This CDR3 is built from 12 residues. CDR3 sequence reads: CASSPLQETQYF. CDR3 sequence (DNA): TGTGCCAGCTCACCACTACAAGAGACCCAGTACTTC.

The gene calls are TRBV7-9 and TRBJ1-1, with D possibly TRBD1 on 5 matching bases. The CDR3 has 14 residues. From germline, CDR1 is SEHNR and CDR2 FQNEAQ (reference sequence). The V gene lost 5 bases and the J gene lost 2 bases, with 12 bases spanning the gap. CDR3 coding DNA: TGTGCCAGCAGCGTCTCCCAGGGTAACACTGAAGCTTTCTTT. This encodes CASSVSQGNTEAFF.

The rearrangement uses TRBV4-3 and TRBJ2-5; weak D call: TRBD2 (7 bases). CDR1 and CDR2 (germline): LGHNA, YSLEER. V dropped 0 bases and J dropped 5 bases, with 16 bases sitting between them. The CDR3 runs 16 residues. The CDR3 sequence: CASSQDVYGGRETQYF. The CDR3 DNA sequence: TGCGCCAGCAGCCAAGATGTTTACGGGGGGCGGGAGACCCAGTACTTC.

The chain employs TRBV6-5 and TRBJ1-2, with D perhaps matching TRBD1 (5 bases). CDR1 is MNHEY and CDR2 is SVGAGI in the germline V gene. Trimming took 6 bases from V and 6 from J, leaving 17 bases between them. CDR3 length: 14 residues. The CDR3 region is CASSPPGSPHGYTF. CDR3 DNA: TGTGCCAGCAGCCCACCAGGGTCCCCGCATGGCTACACCTTC.

V gene TRBV18 combines with J gene TRBJ2-1; TRBD1 might be the D (6 bases). This CDR3 comprises 13 residues. CDR1 KGHSH and CDR2 LQKENI come from the germline V gene. V was clipped by 2 bases and J by 15 bases, with 17 bases between them. The chain's CDR3 is CASSPARGQFPFF. The CDR3 DNA follows: TGTGCCAGCTCACCAGCGAGAGGACAGTTTCCGTTCTTC.

The V call is TRBV4-3, the J call TRBJ2-5, with TRBD1 matching 11 bases. Germline values: CDR1 LGHNA, CDR2 YSLEER. The CDR3 runs to 17 residues. After removal of 2 bases from V and 5 bases from J, the junction contained 10 bases not matched to a gene. The DNA for the CDR3 is TGCGCCAGCAGCCAATTCCCGACGGACAGGGGGCAGGAGACCCAGTACTTC. Translated, it gives CASSQFPTDRGQETQYF.

The chain uses TRBV7-8 and TRBJ2-7, with D maybe TRBD1 (6 bases). Per the germline V gene, CDR1 is SGHVS and CDR2 is FQNEAQ. This CDR3 has 14 residues. V gave up 1 base and J gave up 3 bases, with 10 bases separating them. This CDR3 reads CASSLGLGGYEQYF. The DNA of the CDR3 is TGTGCCAGCAGCTTAGGGTTAGGGGGCTACGAGCAGTACTTC.

A single count supports this clone. The V gene is TRBV29-1, the J gene TRBJ1-2, with TRBD1 matching over 8 bases. The CDR3 spans 12 residues. Per the germline V gene, CDR1 is SQVTM and CDR2 is ANQGSEA. Germline trimming cut 6 bases from V and 8 bases from J; bases unmatched to any gene: 8. The CDR3 DNA reads as TGCAGCGTCGTCCAGGGGGCGCGGGGCTACACCTTC. It encodes CSVVQGARGYTF.

The chain joins TRBV9 to TRBJ1-6; possibly TRBD1 for D (6 bases). Trimming removed 4 bases at V and 5 bases at J, with 19 bases between. Germline loops: CDR1 SGDLS, CDR2 YYNGEE. CDR3 length: 17 residues. The CDR3 sequence: CASSLDPGTKNNSPLHF. The CDR3 DNA is TGTGCCAGCAGCCTAGACCCGGGGACAAAGAATAATTCACCCCTCCACTTT. The entire variable domain, with the rest obtained from reference TRBV9 and TRBJ1-6, is as follows: DSGVTQTPKHLITATGQRVTLRCSPRSGDLSVYWYQQSLDQGLQFLIQYYNGEERAKGNILERFSAQQFPDLHSELNLSSLELGDSALYFCASSLDPGTKNNSPLHFGNGTRLTVT.

This clone was seen only once. V is TRBV27 and J is TRBJ1-1; D gene uncertain. This CDR3 is built from 12 residues. Germline CDR1 is MNHEY and CDR2 is SMNVEV (reference sequence). V was trimmed by 7 bases and J by 8 bases, leaving 14 bases between them. CDR3 coding DNA: TGTGCCAGCAAGGCGGGCTTGAGGGAAGCTTTCTTT. Protein: CASKAGLREAFF.

The J gene is TRBJ2-1, the V gene TRBV7-2, with 8 bases matching TRBD2. This CDR3 spans 15 amino acids. After removal of 2 bases from V and 3 bases from J, the junction contained 3 bases not matched to a gene. CDR1 is SGHTA and CDR2 is FQGNSA in the germline V gene. The CDR3 DNA follows: TGTGCCAGCAGCTTACGGCGGGGGGACTACAATGAGCAGTTCTTC. This codes for CASSLRRGDYNEQFF.

The chain couples TRBV19 to TRBJ2-1, with a tentative D call TRBD1 (5 bases). This CDR3 contains 12 residues. V was trimmed by 8 bases and J by 6 bases, leaving 11 bases between them. CDR1 LNHDA and CDR2 SQIVND come from the germline V gene (reference sequence). CDR3 sequence: CASARVSNEQFF. The DNA for the CDR3 is TGTGCCAGTGCCAGGGTATCCAATGAGCAGTTCTTC.

Comments on this clone: An end of the junction differs from the germline gene, which may be a read error. V usage is TRBV19 and J usage is TRBJ2-7; D remains ambiguous. This CDR3 has 15 residues. Germline loops: CDR1 LNHDA, CDR2 SQIVND (reference sequence). The DNA of the CDR3 is TGTGCCAGTAGTATTTCCAGGTTGACCTCCCACGAGCAGTACTTC. This encodes CASSISRLTSHEQYF.

The chain recombines TRBV28 with TRBJ2-7; 10 bases line up with TRBD1. CDR1 and CDR2 (germline): MDHEN, SYDVKM. The CDR3 extends over 17 amino acids. V was pared by 5 bases and J by 0 bases, with 10 bases of the junction left unmatched. The chain's CDR3 is CASSATGGWTSSYEQYF. In DNA form, the CDR3 reads TGTGCCAGCAGTGCGACAGGGGGCTGGACGAGCTCCTACGAGCAGTACTTC.